The clone carrying this T cell receptor beta chain was detected only a few times. Germline V CDR1 and CDR2: SGHVS, FQNEAQ. This CDR3 region has 15 residues. The V and J ends lost 1 base and 0 bases respectively, with 9 bases between them. This specimen belongs to a study of T cells after yellow fever vaccination. TCRdb itself ran the 5' RACE reads through MiXCR, one entry per CDR3 protein. The table lists 300,000 or so distinct CDR3 sequences, under 5% of them singletons. The sequence came from a man aged 18 to 30 who received the YFV17D yellow fever vaccine. The source was PBMCs, collected 5 days after the yellow fever booster vaccination. The rearrangement links TRBV7-8 to TRBJ1-1; no reliable D call. The CDR3 loop reads CASSLGRFMNTEAFF. As DNA, the CDR3 is TGTGCCAGCAGCTTAGGGCGCTTCATGAACACTGAAGCTTTCTTT.